This entry describes one T cell receptor beta chain. The antigen is not known. Measured with immunoSEQ multiplex PCR; TCRdb has only the in-frame clones, and not every one. The sample contains some 75,000 clones, approximately 96% of which appear only once. This entry belongs to a study of cytomegalovirus exposure and HLA in healthy donors. About the study: A later analysis reported the same platform for the 95 to 150 validation repertoires and the approximately 640 first-cohort repertoires. Study results and caveats: Cytomegalovirus-associated TCR beta chains were listed, numbering roughly 150.

Trimming removed 7 bases at V and 7 bases at J, with 13 bases between. The CDR3 has 13 residues. The germline V gene has CDR1 SGHTA and CDR2 FQGNSA. This sequence was found in a woman aged 18-29 years in good health and CMV-seronegative. What was sequenced was PBMCs. The chain joins TRBV7-2 to TRBJ2-2; D is uncertain. The CDR3 spells CASTPATVGELFF. The DNA for the CDR3 is TGTGCCAGCACCCCCGCTACGGTCGGGGAGCTGTTTTTT.